This is a list of T cell receptor beta chains from one sample in a study of shared clonotypes between healthy human individuals. The method was immunoSEQ multiplex PCR; TCRdb's version includes in-frame clones alone and lacks a portion of them. This sample has a few hundred thousand clones; more than 95% occur once, and the top ten carry approximately 0.057%. The specimen was naive CD4+ T cells sorted from blood. Receptors originate from a woman between 25 and 40 years old in good health. Both conserved end residues are part of each CDR3. D genes are given only for firm matches. Clone size is given for some rows only: seen once, a few or many times, or a class if the clone is expanded.

d_gene	v_gene	abundance	j_gene	CDR3nt	CDR3aa
NA	TRBV2	NA	TRBJ1-2	TGTGCCAGCATTGGACCAAAGGGGTTTACTGGCTACACCTTC	CASIGPKGFTGYTF
TRBD1	TRBV6-5	NA	TRBJ1-1	TGTGCCAGCAGTTACGGACAGGATACCTCTGAAGCTTTCTTT	CASSYGQDTSEAFF
NA	TRBV4-1	NA	TRBJ2-1	TGCGCCAGCAGCCAAGATGAGGTTAGCTCCTACAATGAGCAGTTCTTC	CASSQDEVSSYNEQFF
NA	TRBV4-2	NA	TRBJ1-1	TGTGCCAGCAGCCAAGAGGGCAGTTCGAACACTGAAGCTTTCTTT	CASSQEGSSNTEAFF
TRBD2	TRBV11-1	NA	TRBJ2-1	TGTGCCAGCAGCTTTCCGGCTAGCGGGAGCAATGAGCAGTTCTTC	CASSFPASGSNEQFF
NA	TRBV28	once	TRBJ2-7	TGTGCCAGCAGTTCCCGGGCCGGTTTTGACGAGCAGTACTTC	CASSSRAGFDEQYF
TRBD1	TRBV5-1	NA	TRBJ1-3	TGCGCCAGCAGCGCCCGGGACAGCGGATCTGGAAACACCATATATTTT	CASSARDSGSGNTIYF
NA	TRBV11-2	NA	TRBJ2-2	TGTGCCAGCAGCTTAGAGTACGGGGAGCTGTTTTTT	CASSLEYGELFF
TRBD1	TRBV19	NA	TRBJ2-7	TGTGCCAGTAGTCCCTGGGACAGGGGCTACGAGCAGTACTTC	CASSPWDRGYEQYF
NA	TRBV6-5	NA	TRBJ1-1	TGTGCCAGCAGGGACAGACGGAACACTGAAGCTTTCTTT	CASRDRRNTEAFF
NA	TRBV5-1	NA	TRBJ2-3	TGCGCCAGCAATTCCCCTCCAGGGACCAGCACAGATACGCAGTATTTT	CASNSPPGTSTDTQYF
TRBD2	TRBV5-4	NA	TRBJ2-3	TGTGCCAGCAGCTTGACCCTGGCGATAGCGGGGGGTGATACGCAGTATTTT	CASSLTLAIAGGDTQYF
NA	TRBV19	NA	TRBJ1-3	TGTGCCAGTAGTATACAAAGGTCTGGAAACACCATATATTTT	CASSIQRSGNTIYF
NA	TRBV28	once	TRBJ2-7	TGTGCCAGCAGGAACACTGGTTCAGGATACTACGAGCAGTACTTC	CASRNTGSGYYEQYF
TRBD1	TRBV7-8	NA	TRBJ1-3	TGTGCCAGCAGCTTAGCTAGGGGGCGCGGAAACACCATATATTTT	CASSLARGRGNTIYF
TRBD1	TRBV7-6	NA	TRBJ1-2	TGTGCCAGCAGCGGATTCCGGGACAGGGAGGGTGGTTTGGATGGCTACACCTTC	CASSGFRDREGGLDGYTF
NA	TRBV28	NA	TRBJ2-4	TGTGCCAGCAGTTCCCCTGGCGGTGTGAAGCTAGCCAAAAACATTCAGTACTTC	CASSSPGGVKLAKNIQYF
NA	TRBV4-1	NA	TRBJ1-1	TGCGCCAGCAGCCAAGATCAAGGGACTGAAGCTTTCTTT	CASSQDQGTEAFF
TRBD1	TRBV30	NA	TRBJ2-7	TGTGCCGGAGGGACAGGGGGCCCCTACGAGCAGTACTTC	CAGGTGGPYEQYF
NA	TRBV5-6	NA	TRBJ2-3	TGTGCCAGCAGCCCTAAAGGGGTTCATACGCAGTATTTT	CASSPKGVHTQYF
TRBD2	TRBV5-1	NA	TRBJ2-1	TGCGCCAGCAGCTTACTAGCGGACTCCTACAATGAGCAGTTCTTC	CASSLLADSYNEQFF
TRBD1	TRBV27	NA	TRBJ1-4	TGTGCCAGCAGTTTAGACAGGGTTAATGAAAAACTGTTTTTT	CASSLDRVNEKLFF
TRBD2	TRBV7-9	NA	TRBJ2-7	TGTGCCAGCAGCATCCAACTAGCGGGAGGGCCCTACGAGCAGTACTTC	CASSIQLAGGPYEQYF
NA	TRBV29-1	NA	TRBJ2-7	TGCAGCGTCGGACAAGCGGGTAGCTCCTACGAGCAGTACTTC	CSVGQAGSSYEQYF
NA	TRBV15	NA	TRBJ2-1	TGTGCCACCAGCAGAGTGGCCGATGAGCAGTTCTTC	CATSRVADEQFF
NA	TRBV28	NA	TRBJ2-3	TGTGCCAGCAGTTTACAAGGCACAGATACGCAGTATTTT	CASSLQGTDTQYF
TRBD1	TRBV15	NA	TRBJ2-1	TGTGCCACCAGCAGGGACAGGGCCCTTTTGAATGAGCAGTTCTTC	CATSRDRALLNEQFF
NA	TRBV9	NA	TRBJ2-2	TGTGCCAGCAGCGGAGACAGGCTTCACACCGGGGAGCTGTTTTTT	CASSGDRLHTGELFF